This TCR beta chain was identified during a study of HIV-infected patients and healthy controls. 400 to 550 ng RNA was reverse transcribed with alpha and beta constant-region primers. Alpha and beta chain libraries were made separately by chain-specific third strand synthesis with multiplexing indices. TCRdb fed the 5' RACE reads into MiXCR, producing one record per CDR3 protein. The table has more than 15,000 distinct CDR3 sequences, 8.5% to 9.5% seen once. V lost 4 bases and J lost 5, with 12 bases in between. This CDR3 spans 13 amino acids. Germline loops: CDR1 SNHLY, CDR2 FYNNEI. The repertoire came from unfractionated whole blood and reflected all unsorted peripheral T cells. The sample holds many counts of this clonotype.

The V and J genes are TRBV2 and TRBJ2-7, with D perhaps matching TRBD1 (6 bases). What was sequenced was blood. This clonotype was sampled from an adult in good health. This CDR3 reads CASSVNRADEQYF. The CDR3 DNA reads TGTGCCAGCAGTGTTAACAGGGCTGACGAGCAGTACTTC.